The 8 T cell receptor beta chains below come from one sample, sequenced in a study of breast tumors, draining lymph nodes, adjacent tissues. TCRdb used MiXCR to reprocess the multiplex PCR reads, holding one entry per CDR3 protein. The sample lists 250,000 or so distinct CDR3 sequences, around 31% occurring once. Axillary draining lymph nodes of breast cancer patients supplied the node samples. Sequencing was carried out using axillary lymph node tissue. These receptors all stem from a female donor with breast cancer. Some clones in this sample may be carry-over from other donors' samples.

This clonotype was detected many times. The CDR3 here is CSAPRGARAYEQYF. The CDR3 DNA reads as TGCAGCGCACCGAGGGGGGCGCGGGCCTACGAGCAGTACTTC. The chain recombines TRBV29-1 with TRBJ2-7; D may correspond to TRBD1 or TRBD2 (6 bases each). Between the trimmed V and J ends, which lost 7 bases and 2 bases, there was a span of 18 bases. Germline CDR1 reads SQVTM; CDR2 reads ANQGSEA. This CDR3 spans 14 amino acids.

This clonotype was detected a few times. The chain has TRBV30 and TRBJ1-5, with D perhaps TRBD1 (6 bases). Germline CDR1 reads GTSNPN; CDR2 reads SVGIG (reference sequence). V dropped 0 bases and J dropped 6 bases, with 15 bases sitting between them. The CDR3 has 15 residues. The CDR3 sequence is CAWSVAGAIGQPQHF. CDR3 coding DNA: TGTGCCTGGAGTGTGGCGGGGGCGATCGGTCAGCCCCAGCATTTT.

This clonotype was seen a few times. This rearrangement joins TRBV10-2 to TRBJ2-2; 8 bases are a match to TRBD2. The CDR3 is 17 amino acids. Germline trimming cut 7 bases from V and 3 bases from J; bases unmatched to any gene: 13. Looked up from germline, CDR1 is WSHSY and CDR2 is SAAADI. CDR3 bases: TGCGCCAGCACCCTCGTTGTTCGGGGGGGGGACACCGGGGAGCTGTTTTTT. Translated: CASTLVVRGGDTGELFF.

V is TRBV12-3 or TRBV12-4 and J is TRBJ2-2, with 7 positions matching TRBD1. Trimming removed 8 bases from V and 0 bases from J; junction bases left unmatched: 9. This CDR3 region has 16 residues. Written as DNA, the CDR3 is TGTGCCAGCTTGGGGTTGCAGGGGGCGAACACCGGGGAGCTGTTTTTT. It yields the protein CASLGLQGANTGELFF.

This clonotype was observed a handful of times. A clone one base away is much larger, so this may be a read error. V and J are TRBV7-8 and TRBJ1-2, with 7 positions matching TRBD1. The CDR3 covers 15 residues. Germline-derived CDR1 and CDR2 are SGHVS and FQNEAQ. The CDR3 loop reads CASSPILRTGDGYPF. CDR3 in DNA: TGTGCCAGCAGCCCCATTCTACGGACAGGTGATGGCTACCCCTTC.

This clonotype was found a few times. V usage is TRBV12-3 or TRBV12-4 and J usage is TRBJ2-1, with D possibly TRBD2 on 5 matching bases. Trimming removed 5 bases at V and 8 bases at J, with 16 bases between. This CDR3 region has 14 residues. The CDR3 is CASSHGSFVDEQFF. The CDR3 DNA sequence: TGTGCCAGCAGTCATGGGAGTTTCGTCGATGAGCAGTTCTTC.

This clonotype was observed a handful of times. A much larger clone differs from this one at a single base, so this may be a read error. This chain joins TRBV20-1 and TRBJ2-7; 8 bases align to TRBD1. Germline CDR1 reads DFQATT; CDR2 reads SNEGSKA (reference sequence). This CDR3 has 14 amino acids. CDR3 protein: CSARVSGGPYERYF. CDR3 coding DNA: TGCAGTGCTAGAGTATCAGGGGGCCCCTACGAGCGGTACTTC.

This clonotype occurred many times. The genes are TRBV4-1 and TRBJ2-5, with D perhaps TRBD1 (6 bases). Trimming cost V 1 base and J 4 bases, with 7 bases left between them. The germline V gene has CDR1 MGHRA and CDR2 YSYEKL. This CDR3 is built from 13 residues. The CDR3 nucleotides are TGCGCCAGCAGCCAAGGGGGGCGAGAGACCCAGTACTTC. It yields the protein CASSQGGRETQYF.